Presented here are 5 T cell receptor beta chains from one specimen sequenced in a study of CD8 T cells in ankylosing spondylitis. TCRdb reanalysed the 5' RACE reads using MiXCR and keeps one entry per CDR3 protein. The sample includes 200,000 or so distinct CDR3 sequences, 10% to 15% of them seen just once. Sequences were obtained from blood, either unsorted or a sorted T cell fraction (not recorded which). The receptors shown here come from a female donor with ankylosing spondylitis or in good health (not recorded which).

This clonotype was counted at least ten times. The chain links TRBV4-2 to TRBJ2-3; 8 bases are shared with TRBD2. The CDR3 length is 16 residues. Losses at the gene ends were 0 bases for V and 5 bases for J; bases not matched to a gene: 7. The V gene's germline CDR1 is LGHNA and CDR2 YNFKEQ. This chain's CDR3 is CASSQDVVSGRDTQYF. The CDR3 DNA is TGTGCCAGCAGCCAAGATGTGGTCAGCGGGAGAGATACGCAGTATTTT.

This clonotype was seen at least ten times. The V and J genes are TRBV5-1 and TRBJ2-7; 9 nucleotides match TRBD2. This CDR3 comprises 16 residues. The germline gives CDR1 SGHRS, CDR2 YFSETQ. V lost 3 bases to trimming and J lost 3 bases; unmatched junction nucleotides: 10. This CDR3 reads CASSSRGGALIYEQYF. As DNA, the CDR3 is TGCGCCAGCAGCTCTCGCGGGGGGGCCCTGATCTACGAGCAGTACTTC.

This clonotype occurred many times. The V call is TRBV7-9, the J call TRBJ2-7; D uncertain. The germline gives CDR1 SEHNR, CDR2 FQNEAQ (reference sequence). The length of the CDR3 is 12 residues. Trimming cost V 1 base and J 5 bases, with 6 bases left between them. CDR3 nucleotide sequence: TGTGCCAGCAGCTTAGAGTATGACGAGCAGTACTTC. Its translation: CASSLEYDEQYF. Variable domain in full (rest from reference TRBV7-9 and TRBJ2-7): DTGVSQNPRHKITKRGQNVTFRCDPISEHNRLYWYRQTLGQGPEFLTYFQNEAQLEKSRLLSDRFSAERPKGSFSTLEIQRTEQGDSAMYLCASSLEYDEQYFGPGTRLTVT.

The sample holds many counts of this clonotype. V and J are TRBV20-1 and TRBJ2-1; D ambiguous. With 3 bases removed from V and 0 bases from J, the gap between germline ends came to 15 bases. In germline, CDR1 is DFQATT, CDR2 SNEGSKA (reference sequence). The CDR3 contains 16 residues. The CDR3 DNA reads TGCAGTGCTAGCCTCCTCGCCGTAAGCTCCTACAATGAGCAGTTCTTC. It encodes CSASLLAVSSYNEQFF.

The chain carries TRBV7-2 and TRBJ1-2; TRBD1 matches at 9 bases. The CDR3 runs 14 residues. The V segment lost 4 bases and the J segment 6 bases; nucleotides outside the gene matches: 6. Germline V gene data show CDR1 as SGHTA and CDR2 as FQGNSA. In nucleotides, the CDR3 is TGTGCCAGCAGCTCGGACTGGACAGGGGATGGCTACACCTTC. Translating gives CASSSDWTGDGYTF.